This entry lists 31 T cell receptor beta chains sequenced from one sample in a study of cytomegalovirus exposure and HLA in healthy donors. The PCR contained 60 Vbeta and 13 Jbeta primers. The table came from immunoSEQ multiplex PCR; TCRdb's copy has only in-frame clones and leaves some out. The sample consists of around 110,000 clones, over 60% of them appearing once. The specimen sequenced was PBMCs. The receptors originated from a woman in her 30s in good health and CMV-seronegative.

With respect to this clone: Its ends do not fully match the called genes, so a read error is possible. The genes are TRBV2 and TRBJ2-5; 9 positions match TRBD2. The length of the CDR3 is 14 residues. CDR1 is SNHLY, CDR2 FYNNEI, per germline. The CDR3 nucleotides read TGTGCCAGCAGTGCGGGACTAGCAGCGGAGACCCAGCACTTC. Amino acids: CASSAGLAAETQHF.

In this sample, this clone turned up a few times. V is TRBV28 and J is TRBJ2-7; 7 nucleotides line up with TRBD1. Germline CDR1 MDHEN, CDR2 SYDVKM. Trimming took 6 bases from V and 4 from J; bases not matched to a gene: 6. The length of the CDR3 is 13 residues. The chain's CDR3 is CASRGDSQYEQYF. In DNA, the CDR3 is TGTGCCAGCAGGGGGGACAGCCAATACGAGCAGTACTTC.

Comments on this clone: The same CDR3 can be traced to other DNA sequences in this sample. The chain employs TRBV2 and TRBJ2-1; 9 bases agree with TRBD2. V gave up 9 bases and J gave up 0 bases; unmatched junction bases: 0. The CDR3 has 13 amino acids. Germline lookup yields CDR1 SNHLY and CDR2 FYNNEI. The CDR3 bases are TGTGCCAGTAGCGGGAGCTCCTACAATGAGCAGTTCTTC. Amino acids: CASSGSSYNEQFF.

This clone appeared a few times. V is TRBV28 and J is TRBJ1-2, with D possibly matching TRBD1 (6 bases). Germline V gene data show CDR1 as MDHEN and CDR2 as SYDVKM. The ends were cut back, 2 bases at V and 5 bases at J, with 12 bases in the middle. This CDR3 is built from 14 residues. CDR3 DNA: TGTGCCAGCAGTTTAAATTCAGGGGCATATGGCTACACCTTC. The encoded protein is CASSLNSGAYGYTF.

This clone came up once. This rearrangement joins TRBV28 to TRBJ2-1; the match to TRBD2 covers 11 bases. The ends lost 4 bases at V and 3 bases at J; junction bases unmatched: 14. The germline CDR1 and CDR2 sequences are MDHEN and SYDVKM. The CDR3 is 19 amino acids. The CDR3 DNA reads TGTGCCAGCAGTTCCACACTAGCGGGAGTGCTGAGCCACTACAATGAGCAGTTCTTC. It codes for CASSSTLAGVLSHYNEQFF.

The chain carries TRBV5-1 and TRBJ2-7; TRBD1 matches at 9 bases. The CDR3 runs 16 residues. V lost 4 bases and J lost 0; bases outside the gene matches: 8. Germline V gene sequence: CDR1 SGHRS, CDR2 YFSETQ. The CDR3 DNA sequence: TGCGCCAGCAGCCCACGTGTGACAGGGGGCTCCTACGAGCAGTACTTC. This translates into CASSPRVTGGSYEQYF.

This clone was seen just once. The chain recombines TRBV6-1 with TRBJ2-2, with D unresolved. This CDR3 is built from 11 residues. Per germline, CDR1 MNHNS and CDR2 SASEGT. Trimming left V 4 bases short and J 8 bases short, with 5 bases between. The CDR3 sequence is CASSGRGELFF. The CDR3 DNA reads TGTGCCAGCAGTGGCAGGGGGGAGCTGTTTTTT.

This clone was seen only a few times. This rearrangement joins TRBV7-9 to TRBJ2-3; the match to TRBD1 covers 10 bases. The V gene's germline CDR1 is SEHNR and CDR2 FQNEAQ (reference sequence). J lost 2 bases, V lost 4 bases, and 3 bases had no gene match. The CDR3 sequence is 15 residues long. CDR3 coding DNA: TGTGCCAGCAGCTCGGGACAGGGGTACACAGATACGCAGTATTTT. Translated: CASSSGQGYTDTQYF.

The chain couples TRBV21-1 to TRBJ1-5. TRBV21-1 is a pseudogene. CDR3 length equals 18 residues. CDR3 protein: CASSKGGSGEGHNQPQHF. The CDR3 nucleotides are TGTGCCAGCAGCAAGGGGGGCAGTGGGGAGGGTCACAATCAGCCCCAGCATTTT.

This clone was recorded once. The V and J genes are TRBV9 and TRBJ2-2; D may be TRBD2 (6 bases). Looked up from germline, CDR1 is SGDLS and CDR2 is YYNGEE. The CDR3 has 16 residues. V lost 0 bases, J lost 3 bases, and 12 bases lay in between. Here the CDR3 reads CASSVEAGGYTGELFF. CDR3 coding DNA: TGTGCCAGCAGCGTAGAAGCAGGAGGGTACACCGGGGAGCTGTTTTTT.

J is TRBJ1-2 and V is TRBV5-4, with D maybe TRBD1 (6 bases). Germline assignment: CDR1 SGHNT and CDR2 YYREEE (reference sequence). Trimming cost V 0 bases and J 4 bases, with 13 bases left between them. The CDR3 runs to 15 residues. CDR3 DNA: TGTGCCAGCAGCTTGGGCGGGGGCGCAGGCTATGGCTACACCTTC. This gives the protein CASSLGGGAGYGYTF. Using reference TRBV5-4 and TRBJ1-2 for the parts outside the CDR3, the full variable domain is ETGVTQSPTHLIKTRGQQVTLRCSSQSGHNTVSWYQQALGQGPQFIFQYYREEENGRGNFPPRFSGLQFPNYSSELNVNALELDDSALYLCASSLGGGAGYGYTFGSGTRLTVV.

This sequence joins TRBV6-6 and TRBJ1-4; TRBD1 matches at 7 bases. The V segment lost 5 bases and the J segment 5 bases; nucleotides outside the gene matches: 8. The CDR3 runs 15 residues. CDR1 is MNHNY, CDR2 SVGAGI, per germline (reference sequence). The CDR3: CASSPRDSRNEKLFF. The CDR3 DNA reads TGTGCCAGCAGTCCTCGGGACAGTCGAAATGAAAAACTGTTTTTT.

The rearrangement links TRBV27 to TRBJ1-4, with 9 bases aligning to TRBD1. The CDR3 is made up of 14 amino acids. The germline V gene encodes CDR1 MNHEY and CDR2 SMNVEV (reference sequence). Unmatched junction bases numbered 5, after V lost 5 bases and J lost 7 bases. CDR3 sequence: CASSKQGAVEKLFF. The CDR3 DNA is TGTGCCAGCAGTAAACAGGGGGCAGTTGAAAAACTGTTTTTT.

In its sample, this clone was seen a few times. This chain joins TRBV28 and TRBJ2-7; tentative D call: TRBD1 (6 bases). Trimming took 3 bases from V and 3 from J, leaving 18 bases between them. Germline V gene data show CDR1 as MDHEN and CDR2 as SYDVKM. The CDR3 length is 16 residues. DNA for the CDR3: TGTGCCAGCAGTTTCGTATACGGGACACTAGACTACGAGCAGTACTTC. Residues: CASSFVYGTLDYEQYF.

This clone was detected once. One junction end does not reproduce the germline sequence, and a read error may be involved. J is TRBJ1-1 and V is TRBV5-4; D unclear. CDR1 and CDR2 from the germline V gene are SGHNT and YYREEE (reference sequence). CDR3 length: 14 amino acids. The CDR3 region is CASSLEQLNTGAFF. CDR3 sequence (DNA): TGTGCCAGCAGCTTGGAACAGCTGAACACTGGAGCTTTCTTT.

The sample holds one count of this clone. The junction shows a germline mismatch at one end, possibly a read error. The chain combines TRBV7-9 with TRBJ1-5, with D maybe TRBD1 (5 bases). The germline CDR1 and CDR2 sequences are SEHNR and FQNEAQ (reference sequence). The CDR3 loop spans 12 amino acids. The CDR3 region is CSSSGGNQPQHF. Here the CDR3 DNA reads TGTTCCAGCAGTGGGGGGAATCAGCCCCAGCATTTT.

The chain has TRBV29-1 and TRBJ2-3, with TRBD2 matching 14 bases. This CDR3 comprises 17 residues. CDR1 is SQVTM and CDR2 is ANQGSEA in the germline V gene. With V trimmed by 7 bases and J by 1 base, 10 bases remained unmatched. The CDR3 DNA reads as TGCAGCGCCCTGGGACTAGCGGGAGATTTCGGCACAGATACGCAGTATTTT. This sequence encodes CSALGLAGDFGTDTQYF.

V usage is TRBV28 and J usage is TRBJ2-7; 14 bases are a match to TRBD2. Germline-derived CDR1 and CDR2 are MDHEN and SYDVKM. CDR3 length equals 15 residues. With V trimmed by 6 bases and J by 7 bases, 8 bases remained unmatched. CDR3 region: CASRGTSGGSGEQYF. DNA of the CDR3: TGTGCCAGCAGAGGGACTAGCGGGGGCTCAGGAGAGCAGTACTTC.

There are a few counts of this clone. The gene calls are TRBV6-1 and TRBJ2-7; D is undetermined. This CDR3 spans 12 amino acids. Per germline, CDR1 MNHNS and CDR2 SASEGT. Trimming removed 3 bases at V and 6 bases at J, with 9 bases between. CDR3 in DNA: TGTGCCAGCAGTGAGGCTCTTTTCGAGCAGTACTTC. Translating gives CASSEALFEQYF.

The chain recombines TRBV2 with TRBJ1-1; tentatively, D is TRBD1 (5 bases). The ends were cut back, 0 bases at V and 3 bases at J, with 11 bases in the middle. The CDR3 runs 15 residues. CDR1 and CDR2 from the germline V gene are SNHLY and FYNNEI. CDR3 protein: CASSEAPSGDTEAFF. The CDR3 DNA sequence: TGTGCCAGCAGTGAAGCTCCCTCGGGGGACACTGAAGCTTTCTTT.

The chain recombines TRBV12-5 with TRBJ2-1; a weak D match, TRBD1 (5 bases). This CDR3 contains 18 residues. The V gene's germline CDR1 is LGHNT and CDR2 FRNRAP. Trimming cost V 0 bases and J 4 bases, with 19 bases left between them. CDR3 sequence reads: CASGLVARLSQVYNEQFF. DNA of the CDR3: TGTGCTAGTGGTTTGGTAGCCCGACTTTCACAGGTTTACAATGAGCAGTTCTTC. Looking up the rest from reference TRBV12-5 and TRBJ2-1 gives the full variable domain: DARVTQTPRHKVTEMGQEVTMRCQPILGHNTVFWYRQTMMQGLELLAYFRNRAPLDDSGMPKDRFSAEMPDATLATLKIQPSEPRDSAVYFCASGLVARLSQVYNEQFFGPGTRLTVL.

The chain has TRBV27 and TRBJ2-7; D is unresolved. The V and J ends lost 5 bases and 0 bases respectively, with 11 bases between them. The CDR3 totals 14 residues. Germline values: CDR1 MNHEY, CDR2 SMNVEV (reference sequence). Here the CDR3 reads CASSPRHASYEQYF. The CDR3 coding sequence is TGTGCCAGCAGTCCACGACACGCCTCCTACGAGCAGTACTTC.

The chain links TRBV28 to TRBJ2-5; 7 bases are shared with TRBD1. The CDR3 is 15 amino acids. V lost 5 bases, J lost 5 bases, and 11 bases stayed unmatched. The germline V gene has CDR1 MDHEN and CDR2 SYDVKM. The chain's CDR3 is CASSIPSGTEETQYF. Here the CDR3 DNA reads TGTGCCAGCAGTATACCGAGTGGGACAGAGGAGACCCAGTACTTC.

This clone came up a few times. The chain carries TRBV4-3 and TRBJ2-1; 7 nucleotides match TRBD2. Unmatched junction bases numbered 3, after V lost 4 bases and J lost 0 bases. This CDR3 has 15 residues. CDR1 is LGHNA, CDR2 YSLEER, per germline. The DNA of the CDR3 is TGCGCCAGCAGCCCAGGCGGGAGCTCCTACAATGAGCAGTTCTTC. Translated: CASSPGGSSYNEQFF.

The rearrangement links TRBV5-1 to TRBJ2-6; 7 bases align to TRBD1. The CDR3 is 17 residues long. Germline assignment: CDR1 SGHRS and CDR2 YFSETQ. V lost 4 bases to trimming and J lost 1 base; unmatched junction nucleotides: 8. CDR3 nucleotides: TGCGCCAGCAGCGCCGGACAGGCCCAATCTGGGGCCAACGTCCTGACTTTC. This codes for CASSAGQAQSGANVLTF.

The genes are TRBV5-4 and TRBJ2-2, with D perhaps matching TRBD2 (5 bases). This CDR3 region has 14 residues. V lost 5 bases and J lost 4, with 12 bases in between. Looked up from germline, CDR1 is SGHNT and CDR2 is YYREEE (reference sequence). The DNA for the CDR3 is TGTGCCAGCAGATCGACTATCCTCACCGGGGAGCTGTTTTTT. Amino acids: CASRSTILTGELFF.

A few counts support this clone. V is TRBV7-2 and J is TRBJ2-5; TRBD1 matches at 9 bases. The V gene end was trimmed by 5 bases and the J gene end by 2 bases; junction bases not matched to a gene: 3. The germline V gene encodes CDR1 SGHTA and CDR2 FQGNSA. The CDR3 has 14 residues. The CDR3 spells CASSQQGAQETQYF. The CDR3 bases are TGTGCCAGCAGCCAACAGGGGGCTCAAGAGACCCAGTACTTC.

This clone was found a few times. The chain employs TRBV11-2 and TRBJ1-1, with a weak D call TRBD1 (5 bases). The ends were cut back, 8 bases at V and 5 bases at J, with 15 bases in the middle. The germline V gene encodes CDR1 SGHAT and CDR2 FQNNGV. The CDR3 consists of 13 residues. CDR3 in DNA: TGTGCCAGCTTAGGGGTTCTGGGGACTGAAGCTTTCTTT. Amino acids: CASLGVLGTEAFF.

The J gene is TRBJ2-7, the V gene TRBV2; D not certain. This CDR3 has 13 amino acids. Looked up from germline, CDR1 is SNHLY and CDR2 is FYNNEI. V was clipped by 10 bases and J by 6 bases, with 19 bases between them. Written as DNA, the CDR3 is TGTGCCACTTCTCACCCGACATTAGGCGAGCAGTACTTC. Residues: CATSHPTLGEQYF.

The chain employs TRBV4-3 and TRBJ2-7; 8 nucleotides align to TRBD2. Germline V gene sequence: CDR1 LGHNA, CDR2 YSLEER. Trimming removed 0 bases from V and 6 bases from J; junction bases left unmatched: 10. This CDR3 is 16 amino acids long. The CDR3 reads CASSQDNPAGVLEQYF. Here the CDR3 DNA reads TGCGCCAGCAGCCAAGATAACCCAGCGGGAGTTCTCGAGCAGTACTTC.

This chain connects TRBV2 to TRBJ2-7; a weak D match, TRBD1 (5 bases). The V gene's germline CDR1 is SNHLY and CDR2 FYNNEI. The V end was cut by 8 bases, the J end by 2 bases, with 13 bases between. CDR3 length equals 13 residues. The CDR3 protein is CASQGPQPYEQYF. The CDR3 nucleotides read TGTGCCAGCCAGGGTCCCCAACCCTACGAGCAGTACTTC. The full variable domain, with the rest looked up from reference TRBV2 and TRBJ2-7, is EPEVTQTPSHQVTQMGQEVILRCVPISNHLYFYWYRQILGQKVEFLVSFYNNEISEKSEIFDDQFSVERPDGSNFTLKIRSTKLEDSAMYFCASQGPQPYEQYFGPGTRLTVT.